A selection of T cell receptor beta chains follows, all from one sample in a study of OX40 agonist ivuxolimab in advanced cancers. Sequenced by immunoSEQ multiplex PCR; TCRdb stores in-frame clones only, minus some. The table lists about 33,000 clones, less than 85% of them singletons, with 20% to 25% in the top ten. Here the sequenced sample was CD4+ or CD8+ T cells sorted from blood, taken in a trial of the OX40 agonist ivuxolimab. These receptors were collected from an adult with an advanced solid tumor such as melanoma, head and neck, liver or kidney cancer. The CDR3 runs from the conserved cysteine through the conserved F or W. Each record gives: J gene, D gene, clone size, V gene, CDR3 DNA, CDR3 protein. D genes are given only for firm matches. The size of a clone is reported for some rows only, either as once, few or many, or as a class for expanded clones.

TRBJ2-7	.	.	TRBV9	TGTGCCAGCAGCAACCGGGACCACGAGCAGTACTTC	CASSNRDHEQYF
TRBJ2-1	TRBD2	.	TRBV29-1	TGCAGCGTTGCCTTTAGCGGGAGCCATGAGCAGTTCTTC	CSVAFSGSHEQFF
TRBJ2-3	TRBD2	.	TRBV4-1	TGCGCCAGCAGCCCATCCTTAGCGGGAGAAATAGATACGCAGTATTTT	CASSPSLAGEIDTQYF
TRBJ1-3	.	.	TRBV21-1	TGTGCCAGCGGGGGGACAGAGAGATTCTCTGGAAACACCATATATTTT	CASGGTERFSGNTIYF
TRBJ1-5	.	.	TRBV21-1	TGTGCCAGCAGCGCCACAAGGCAGCCCCAGCATTTT	CASSATRQPQHF
TRBJ2-1	.	.	TRBV7-9	TGTGCCAGCAGCTTAGACAGCGCAATGCTCTGGGATGAGCAGTTCTTC	CASSLDSAMLWDEQFF
TRBJ2-7	.	.	TRBV28	TGTGCCAGCAGTTTACCGACCGCCAGGACGAGGCACGAGCAGTACTTC	CASSLPTARTRHEQYF
TRBJ2-7	TRBD2	.	TRBV18	TGTGCCAGCTCACCCAGTGATAGCGGGGGGGTCCCCCACGAGCAGTACTTC	CASSPSDSGGVPHEQYF
TRBJ1-2	.	.	TRBV27	TGTGCCAGCAGTTTACTGTCCGGGGCTAAGTCAAAAAACTATGGCTACACCTTC	CASSLLSGAKSKNYGYTF
TRBJ2-2	.	.	TRBV27	TGTGCCAGCAGTTTATACGGAGGGAACACCGGGGAGCTGTTTTTT	CASSLYGGNTGELFF
TRBJ1-2	.	.	TRBV25-1	TGTGCCAGCAGAGGCGACAGCTATGGCTACACCTTC	CASRGDSYGYTF
TRBJ2-1	.	.	TRBV27	TGTGCCAGCAGTTTAGGCTACCTAACTTTAAATGAGCAGTTCTTC	CASSLGYLTLNEQFF
TRBJ1-5	.	.	TRBV5-1	TGCGCCAGCAGCTTGTTTGTGGGCGCGCAGCCCCAGCATTTT	CASSLFVGAQPQHF
TRBJ2-2	.	once	TRBV7-8	TGTGCCAGCAGCTTAGTAATTAGCGTCACCGGGGAGCTGTTTTTT	CASSLVISVTGELFF
TRBJ2-1	TRBD2	.	TRBV28	TGTGCCAGCACACCCGGGACTAGCGGCTACAATGAGCAGTTCTTC	CASTPGTSGYNEQFF
TRBJ1-5	TRBD1	.	TRBV11-2	TGTGCCAGCAGCCGCGGGACAGGGGGACAGCCCCAGCATTTT	CASSRGTGGQPQHF
TRBJ2-2	TRBD1	.	TRBV5-4	TGTGCCAGCAGCACTGGACAGGGAGACACCGGGGAGCTGTTTTTT	CASSTGQGDTGELFF
TRBJ1-1	.	.	TRBV28	TGTGCCAGCAGTGTCTACAGGGTGAACACTGAAGCTTTCTTT	CASSVYRVNTEAFF
TRBJ2-3	.	once	TRBV18	TGTGCCAGCTCACCACGAGAGGTTTTCCTCACAGATACGCAGTATTTT	CASSPREVFLTDTQYF
TRBJ2-1	TRBD2	.	TRBV5-1	TGCGCCAGCAGCTTGGCCCTCGAGGGGCTAGCGGGGGTCGAGCAGTTCTTC	CASSLALEGLAGVEQFF
TRBJ1-5	.	.	TRBV27	TGTGCCAGCAGCCCCAGAGATTATAGCAATCAGCCCCAGCATTTT	CASSPRDYSNQPQHF
TRBJ2-7	TRBD2	.	TRBV27	TGTGCCAGCACCCGGGGGGGATCGCTCGACGAGCAGTACTTC	CASTRGGSLDEQYF